The 23 T cell receptor beta chains below were found in one sample sequenced in a study of T cells in Graves' hyperthyroidism and ophthalmopathy. The CDR3 regions of TCR beta were amplified from RNA transcripts. During a first-round RT-PCR of the TCR CDR3, the HTBI primer set was used. TCRdb redid the calling of the multiplex PCR reads with MiXCR, one entry per CDR3 protein. The data hold 540,000 or so distinct CDR3 sequences, with about a sixth observed a single time. Material: blood. The receptors were sampled from a woman aged 30 to 39 with Graves' hyperthyroidism.

V gene TRBV3-1 combines with J gene TRBJ2-7; the match to TRBD2 covers 14 bases. The germline V gene has CDR1 LGHDT and CDR2 YNNKEL (reference sequence). There are 17 residues in the CDR3. The V gene end was trimmed by 3 bases and the J gene end by 6 bases; junction bases not matched to a gene: 10. This chain's CDR3 is CASSHRGGLAGGGEQYF. CDR3 bases: TGTGCCAGCAGCCACCGAGGAGGACTAGCGGGAGGCGGCGAGCAGTACTTC.

This clonotype has ten or more counts. The gene calls are TRBV2 and TRBJ2-1; no clear D. Trimming left V 2 bases short and J 5 bases short, with 10 bases between. Per germline, CDR1 SNHLY and CDR2 FYNNEI. The CDR3 is made up of 14 amino acids. CDR3 in DNA: TGTGCCAGCAGTGAACTCAGGACGGACAATGAGCAGTTCTTC. This gives the protein CASSELRTDNEQFF.

V gene TRBV9 combines with J gene TRBJ2-7, with 13 nucleotides matching TRBD2. The CDR3 sequence is 14 residues long. The V gene's germline CDR1 is SGDLS and CDR2 YYNGEE. After removal of 3 bases from V and 6 bases from J, the junction contained 3 bases not matched to a gene. In DNA form, the CDR3 reads TGTGCCAGCAGCGCTCGGACTAGCGGGAGCGAGCAGTACTTC. It translates to CASSARTSGSEQYF.

In its sample, this clonotype was seen a few times. The chain uses TRBV5-1 and TRBJ2-1, with D possibly being TRBD2 (6 bases). The CDR3 runs to 15 residues. Germline assignment: CDR1 SGHRS and CDR2 YFSETQ. V dropped 1 base and J dropped 7 bases, with 15 bases sitting between them. CDR3 coding DNA: TGCGCCAGCAGCTTGATGGGCGGGAAAAGGAATGAGCAGTTCTTC. It translates to CASSLMGGKRNEQFF.

The rearrangement links TRBV30 to TRBJ1-4; 8 positions agree with TRBD1. In germline, CDR1 is GTSNPN, CDR2 SVGIG (reference sequence). The CDR3 loop spans 13 amino acids. With 5 bases clipped from V and 8 bases from J, the junction kept 7 bases outside the gene matches. The CDR3 DNA follows: TGTGCCTGGGCGGACAGGGAAGGAGAAAAACTGTTTTTT. This codes for CAWADREGEKLFF. The whole variable domain, remainder taken from reference TRBV30 and TRBJ1-4, is SQTIHQWPATLVQPVGSPLSLECTVEGTSNPNLYWYRQAAGRGLQLLFYSVGIGQISSEVPQNLSASRPQDRQFILSSKKLLLSDSGFYLCAWADREGEKLFFGSGTQLSVL.

This clonotype has a count of ten or more. The chain combines TRBV5-1 with TRBJ2-1; the D gene is possibly TRBD2 (5 bases). The V gene lost 1 base and the J gene lost 5 bases, with 7 bases spanning the gap. The CDR3 has 13 residues. CDR1 SGHRS and CDR2 YFSETQ come from the germline V gene. For the CDR3, the DNA is TGCGCCAGCAGCTTGTTACTAGACAATGAGCAGTTCTTC. This sequence encodes CASSLLLDNEQFF.

The V and J genes are TRBV10-2 and TRBJ1-4; 8 nucleotides line up with TRBD1. After removal of 2 bases from V and 8 bases from J, the junction contained 7 bases not matched to a gene. Germline CDR1 WSHSY, CDR2 SAAADI. The CDR3 sequence is 15 residues long. CDR3 bases: TGCGCCAGCAGTGAGCTCGGGACAGGTGGCGAAAAACTGTTTTTT. Translated: CASSELGTGGEKLFF.

This clonotype was observed a single time. The J gene is TRBJ2-5, the V gene TRBV25-1; maybe TRBD1 (6 bases). The germline gives CDR1 MGHDK, CDR2 SYGVNS. V was pared by 2 bases and J by 1 base, with 8 bases between. This CDR3 spans 14 amino acids. CDR3 region: CASSEGTPQETQYF. CDR3 DNA: TGTGCCAGCAGTGAAGGGACACCCCAAGAGACCCAGTACTTC.

This chain joins TRBV4-1 and TRBJ2-7; possibly TRBD2 for D (6 bases). TRBJ2-1 matches the DNA end more closely, so the J call is doubtful. The CDR3 spans 16 residues. Germline V gene data show CDR1 as MGHRA and CDR2 as YSYEKL. CDR3 nucleotides: TGCGCCAGCAGCCAAAATCAGGGCCCTCCGGACTACGAGCAGTTCTTC. Amino acid sequence: CASSQNQGPPDYEQFF.

In its sample, this clonotype was seen many times. The chain carries TRBV5-1 and TRBJ2-3; 8 bases agree with TRBD1. This CDR3 region has 14 residues. CDR1 is SGHRS, CDR2 YFSETQ, per germline. The V and J ends lost 6 bases and 0 bases, in that order; junction bases with no gene match: 3. Here the CDR3 DNA reads TGCGCCAGCAAGACAGGGGATAGCACAGATACGCAGTATTTT. It is translated as CASKTGDSTDTQYF. Filled out from reference TRBV5-1 and TRBJ2-3, the complete variable domain reads KAGVTQTPRYLIKTRGQQVTLSCSPISGHRSVSWYQQTPGQGLQFLFEYFSETQRNKGNFPGRFSGRQFSNSRSEMNVSTLELGDSALYLCASKTGDSTDTQYFGPGTRLTVL.

This clonotype was observed at least ten times. J is TRBJ2-1 and V is TRBV6-2 or TRBV6-3; D is unresolved. Germline CDR1 reads MNHEY; CDR2 reads SVGEGT. The length of the CDR3 is 13 residues. V was cut by 4 bases and J by 7 bases, with 11 bases left in between. The CDR3 DNA reads TGTGCCAGCAGTTCCTTCGAACTGAATGAGCAGTTCTTC. This translates into CASSSFELNEQFF.

This chain uses TRBV4-1 with TRBJ1-1; D is possibly TRBD1 (5 bases). V was clipped by 1 base and J by 10 bases, with 16 bases between them. The germline V gene has CDR1 MGHRA and CDR2 YSYEKL. This CDR3 is built from 14 residues. The CDR3 here is CASSQVGQGVGAFF. CDR3 DNA: TGCGCCAGCAGCCAAGTCGGGCAGGGAGTCGGAGCTTTCTTT.

This clonotype showed up just a few times. The chain carries TRBV28 and TRBJ2-5; D is perhaps TRBD2 (5 bases). The CDR3 sequence is 17 residues long. V shed 7 bases and J shed 3 bases, with 24 bases lying between them. Germline V CDR1 and CDR2: MDHEN, SYDVKM. This CDR3 is CASNSPPWSSGKETQYF. CDR3 bases: TGTGCCAGCAATTCACCTCCTTGGTCCAGCGGTAAAGAGACCCAGTACTTC.

In the case of this clonotype: The CDR3 does not end in the conserved phenylalanine or tryptophan, so this is likely a read error. The chain uses TRBV6-9 and TRBJ2-7; D unresolved. V was pared by 4 bases and J by 2 bases, with 3 bases between. This CDR3 has 11 amino acids. Per germline, CDR1 MNHGY and CDR2 SVAAGI. CDR3 nucleotide sequence: TGTGCCAGCAGTTCTACCTACGAGCAGTACCTC. Translation gives CASSSTYEQYL.

This clonotype was observed many times. CDR3 residues: CASSLRTGLYEQYF. In nucleotides, the CDR3 is TGTGCCAGCAGCTTACGGACAGGGCTATACGAGCAGTACTTC. The V call is TRBV11-2, the J call TRBJ2-7; 8 positions match TRBD1. This CDR3 comprises 14 residues. J was trimmed by 4 bases and V by 2 bases; bases with no gene match: 4. Germline V gives CDR1 SGHAT, CDR2 FQNNGV.

Ten or more counts support this clonotype. This chain connects TRBV12-5 to TRBJ2-1; D is perhaps TRBD2 (5 bases). The CDR3 is made up of 17 amino acids. The V end was cut by 7 bases, the J end by 8 bases, with 27 bases between. Germline V CDR1 and CDR2: LGHNT, FRNRAP. CDR3 loop: CASAPGTVYADADEQFF. CDR3 nucleotide sequence: TGTGCTAGTGCCCCGGGAACAGTATATGCCGATGCGGATGAGCAGTTCTTC.

This clonotype was recorded at least ten times. The chain couples TRBV5-1 to TRBJ2-7; 9 bases align to TRBD1. Germline lookup yields CDR1 SGHRS and CDR2 YFSETQ. With V trimmed by 2 bases and J by 6 bases, 18 bases remained unmatched. CDR3 length equals 18 residues. The CDR3 here is CASSFNVGRQGVWGEQYF. The CDR3 DNA sequence: TGCGCCAGCAGCTTCAATGTAGGGAGACAGGGGGTCTGGGGCGAGCAGTACTTC.

Turning to this clonotype: This may come from a read error, since a much larger clone is one base off. The chain combines TRBV10-3 with TRBJ2-3; 8 nucleotides agree with TRBD2. CDR3 length: 16 amino acids. The germline CDR1 and CDR2 sequences are ENHRY and SYGVKD. The CDR3 coding sequence is TGTGCCGTCAGTGGCTCGGGGAGCGGGAGTAGTTATACGCAGTATTTT. This encodes CAVSGSGSGSSYTQYF.

This clonotype was counted ten times or more. The chain employs TRBV7-2 and TRBJ1-4; tentative D call: TRBD1 (5 bases). The CDR3 totals 15 residues. Germline CDR1 reads SGHTA; CDR2 reads FQGNSA. Trimming stripped 5 bases from V and 4 bases from J, with 14 bases between. CDR3 in DNA: TGTGCCAGCAGCCAAGGGGTCGGGGGTAATGAAAAACTGTTTTTT. This encodes CASSQGVGGNEKLFF.

Ten or more counts support this clonotype. The CDR3: CAWSVTTGSYEQYF. In DNA, the CDR3 is TGTGCCTGGAGTGTAACGACAGGGTCCTACGAGCAGTACTTC. The rearrangement joins TRBV30 to TRBJ2-7; 7 bases are shared with TRBD1. Per the germline V gene, CDR1 is GTSNPN and CDR2 is SVGIG (reference sequence). There are 14 residues in the CDR3. V trimming: 0 bases; J trimming: 1 base; junction bases outside the gene matches: 3.

There are a few counts of this clonotype. The chain couples TRBV27 to TRBJ1-1; possibly TRBD1 for D (6 bases). V lost 8 bases, J lost 0 bases, and 10 bases lay in between. The length of the CDR3 is 13 residues. The germline V gene has CDR1 MNHEY and CDR2 SMNVEV (reference sequence). CDR3 sequence (DNA): TGTGCCAGCGCACAGGGTTTGAACACTGAAGCTTTCTTT. Its translation: CASAQGLNTEAFF.

This rearrangement joins TRBV6-5 to TRBJ2-7; TRBD2 might be the D (6 bases). This CDR3 spans 16 amino acids. V was shortened by 0 bases and J by 6 bases, with 18 bases between the two germline ends. From germline, CDR1 is MNHEY and CDR2 SVGAGI. The CDR3 reads CASSYSVQAGTGEQYF. DNA for the CDR3: TGTGCCAGCAGTTACTCTGTCCAGGCGGGAACGGGCGAGCAGTACTTC.

The CDR3 bases are TGTGCCAGCAGTTTACGAGTCTTATGGGGCCAGAGCTCCTACGAGCAGTACTTC. As protein: CASSLRVLWGQSSYEQYF. V usage is TRBV27 and J usage is TRBJ2-7; D might be TRBD1 (5 bases). Germline assignment: CDR1 MNHEY and CDR2 SMNVEV (reference sequence). V was clipped by 2 bases and J by 0 bases, with 20 bases between them. The CDR3 has 18 residues.